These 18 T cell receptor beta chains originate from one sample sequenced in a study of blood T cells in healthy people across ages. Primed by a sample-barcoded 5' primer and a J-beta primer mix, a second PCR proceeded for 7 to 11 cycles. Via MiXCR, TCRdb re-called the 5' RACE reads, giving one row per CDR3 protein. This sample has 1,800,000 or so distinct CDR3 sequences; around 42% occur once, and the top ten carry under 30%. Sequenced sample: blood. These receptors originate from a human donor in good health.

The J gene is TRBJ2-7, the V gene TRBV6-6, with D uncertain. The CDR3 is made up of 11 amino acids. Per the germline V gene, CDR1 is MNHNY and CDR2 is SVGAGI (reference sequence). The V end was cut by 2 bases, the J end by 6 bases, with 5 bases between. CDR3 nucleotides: TGTGCCAGCAGTTACCTGGCCGAGCAGTACTTC. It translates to CASSYLAEQYF.

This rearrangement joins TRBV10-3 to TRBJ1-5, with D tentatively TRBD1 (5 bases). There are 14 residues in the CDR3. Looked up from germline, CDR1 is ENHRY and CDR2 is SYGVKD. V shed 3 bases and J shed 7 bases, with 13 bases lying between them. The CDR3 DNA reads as TGTGCCATCAGTGACCGGGGGGAGAGCCAGCCCCAGCATTTT. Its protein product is CAISDRGESQPQHF.

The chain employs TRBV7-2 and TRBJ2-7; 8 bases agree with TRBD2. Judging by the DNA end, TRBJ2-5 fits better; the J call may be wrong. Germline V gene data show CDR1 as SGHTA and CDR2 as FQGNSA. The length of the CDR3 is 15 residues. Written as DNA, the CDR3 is TGTGCCAGCAGCTTAGTACCAGCGGGGGCAGAGACCCAGTACTTC. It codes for CASSLVPAGAETQYF.

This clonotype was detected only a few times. CDR3 sequence: CASSYGQGGIQYF. DNA for the CDR3: TGTGCCAGCAGCTACGGACAGGGAGGCATTCAGTACTTC. The gene calls are TRBV12-3 or TRBV12-4 and TRBJ2-4; 8 bases are a match to TRBD1. The CDR3 covers 13 residues. The V segment lost 6 bases and the J segment 9 bases; nucleotides outside the gene matches: 7.

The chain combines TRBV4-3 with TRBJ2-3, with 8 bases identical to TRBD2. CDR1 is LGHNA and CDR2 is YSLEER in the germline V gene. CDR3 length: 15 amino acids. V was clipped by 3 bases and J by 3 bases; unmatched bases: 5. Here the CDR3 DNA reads TGCGCCAGCAGCCATAACGGGGGGGTGACAGATACGCAGTATTTT. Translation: CASSHNGGVTDTQYF.

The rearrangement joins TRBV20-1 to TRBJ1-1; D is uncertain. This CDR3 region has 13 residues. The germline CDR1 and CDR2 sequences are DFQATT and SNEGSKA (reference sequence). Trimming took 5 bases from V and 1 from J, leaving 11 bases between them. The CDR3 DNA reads TGCAGTGCTCCAATACTAGAGAACACTGAAGCTTTCTTT. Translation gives CSAPILENTEAFF.

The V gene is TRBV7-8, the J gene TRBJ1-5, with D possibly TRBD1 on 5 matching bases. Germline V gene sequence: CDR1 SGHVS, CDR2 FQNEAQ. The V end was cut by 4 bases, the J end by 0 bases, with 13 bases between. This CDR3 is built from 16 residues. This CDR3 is CASSSRGLYSNQPQHF. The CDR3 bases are TGTGCCAGCAGCTCCCGGGGACTGTATAGCAATCAGCCCCAGCATTTT.

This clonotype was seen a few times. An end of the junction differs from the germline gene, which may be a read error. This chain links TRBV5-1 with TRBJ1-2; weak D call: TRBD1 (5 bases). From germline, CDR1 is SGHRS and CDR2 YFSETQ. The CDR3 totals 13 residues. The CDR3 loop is CASSLGDGNGYTF. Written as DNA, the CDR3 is TGTGCCAGCAGCTTAGGGGACGGAAATGGCTACACCTTC.

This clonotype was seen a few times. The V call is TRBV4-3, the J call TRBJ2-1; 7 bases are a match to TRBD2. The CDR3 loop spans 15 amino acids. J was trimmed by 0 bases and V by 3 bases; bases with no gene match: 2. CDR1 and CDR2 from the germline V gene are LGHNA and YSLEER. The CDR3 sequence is CASSHGGGSYNEQFF. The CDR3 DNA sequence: TGCGCCAGCAGCCACGGCGGGGGCTCCTACAATGAGCAGTTCTTC.

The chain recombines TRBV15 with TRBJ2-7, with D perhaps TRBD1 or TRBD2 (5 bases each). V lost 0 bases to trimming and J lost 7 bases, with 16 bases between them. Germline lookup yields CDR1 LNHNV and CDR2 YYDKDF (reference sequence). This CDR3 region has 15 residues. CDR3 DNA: TGTGCCACCAGCAGAGATCGGGGCAGGGTGGGTGAGCAGTACTTC. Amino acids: CATSRDRGRVGEQYF.

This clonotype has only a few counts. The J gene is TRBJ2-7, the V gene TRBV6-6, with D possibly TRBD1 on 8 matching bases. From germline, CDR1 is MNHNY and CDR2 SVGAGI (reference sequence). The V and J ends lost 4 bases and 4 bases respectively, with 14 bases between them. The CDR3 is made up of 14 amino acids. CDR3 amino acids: CASSLIQGGYEQYF. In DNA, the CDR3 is TGTGCCAGCAGTTTAATACAGGGGGGGTACGAGCAGTACTTC.

CDR3 sequence (DNA): TGCAGTGCTAGCATATGGGCCCTAGACTCTGGGGCCAACGTCCTGACTTTC. Amino acid sequence: CSASIWALDSGANVLTF. The chain recombines TRBV20-1 with TRBJ2-6, with no clear D. The V end lost 3 bases, the J end lost 0 bases, and 15 bases lay between the germline ends. The CDR3 contains 17 residues. Germline values: CDR1 DFQATT, CDR2 SNEGSKA (reference sequence).

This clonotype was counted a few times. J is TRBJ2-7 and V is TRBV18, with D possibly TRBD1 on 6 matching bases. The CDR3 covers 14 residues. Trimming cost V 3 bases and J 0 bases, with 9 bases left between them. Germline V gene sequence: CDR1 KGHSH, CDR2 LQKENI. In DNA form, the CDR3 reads TGTGCCAGCTCACCGGGCAGGGGCTCCTACGAGCAGTACTTC. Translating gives CASSPGRGSYEQYF.

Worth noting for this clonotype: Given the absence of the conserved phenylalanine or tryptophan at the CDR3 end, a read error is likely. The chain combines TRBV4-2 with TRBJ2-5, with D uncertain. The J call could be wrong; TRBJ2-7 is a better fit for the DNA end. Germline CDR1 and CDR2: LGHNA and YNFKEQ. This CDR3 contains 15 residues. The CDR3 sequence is CASSQIERMGDEQYL. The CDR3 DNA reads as TGTGCCAGCAGCCAGATCGAAAGGATGGGTGACGAGCAGTACTTA.

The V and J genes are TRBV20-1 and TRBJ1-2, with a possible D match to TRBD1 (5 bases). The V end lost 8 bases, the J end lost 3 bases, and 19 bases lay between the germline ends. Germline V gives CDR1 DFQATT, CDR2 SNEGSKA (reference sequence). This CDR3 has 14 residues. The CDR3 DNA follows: TGCAGTTCGACTAGGGACGGCTCTTACTATGGCTACACCTTC. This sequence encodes CSSTRDGSYYGYTF.

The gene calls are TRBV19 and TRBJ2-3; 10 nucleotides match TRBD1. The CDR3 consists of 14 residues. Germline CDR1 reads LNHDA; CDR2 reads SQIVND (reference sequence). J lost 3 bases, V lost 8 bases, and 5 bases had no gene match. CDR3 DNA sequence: TGTGCCAGTCGTGACAGGGGGCAAACAGATACGCAGTATTTT. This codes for CASRDRGQTDTQYF.

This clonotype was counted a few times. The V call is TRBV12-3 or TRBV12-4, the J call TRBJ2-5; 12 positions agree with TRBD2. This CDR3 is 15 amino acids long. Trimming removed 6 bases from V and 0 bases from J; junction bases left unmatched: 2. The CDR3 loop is CASRWTSGDQETQYF. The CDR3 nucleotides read TGTGCCAGCAGGTGGACTAGCGGGGACCAAGAGACCCAGTACTTC.

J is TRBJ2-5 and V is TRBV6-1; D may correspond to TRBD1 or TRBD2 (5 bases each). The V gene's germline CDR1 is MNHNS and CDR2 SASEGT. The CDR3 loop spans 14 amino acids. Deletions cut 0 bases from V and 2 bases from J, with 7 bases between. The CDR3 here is CASSEAWGQETQYF. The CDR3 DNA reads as TGTGCCAGCAGTGAAGCGTGGGGGCAAGAGACCCAGTACTTC.